Below are 19 T cell receptor gamma chains sequenced from a single sample in a study of γδ T cells in repeated Plasmodium falciparum infection. TCRdb reran clone calling via CATT on the multiplex PCR reads. The table lists 25,000 to 35,000 gamma-chain clones, more than 1.4% of them singletons. Vgamma9/Vdelta2+ and Vdelta2-negative gammadelta T cells were flow-sorted from PBMC for bulk sequencing. The material sequenced was gamma-delta T cells from blood. The source is a pool of human donors (malaria-infected and uninfected, not separated).

This clone was recorded many times. This DNA translates differently at residue 13 from the TCRdb protein, which is that of a much larger clone; a read error is likely, and the protein shown is the DNA's own translation. The rearrangement links TRGV9 to TRGJP. Germline V CDR1 and CDR2: GITISATS, ISYDGTV (reference sequence). The CDR3 is made up of 16 amino acids. The CDR3 loop reads CALWGSKELGKKVKVF. CDR3 bases: TGTGCCTTGTGGGGCAGTAAAGAGTTGGGCAAAAAAGTCAAGGTATTT.

Ten or more counts support this clone. The protein TCRdb gives is from a much larger clone and does not agree with this DNA's translation at residue 5, likely a read error; the protein shown here comes from the DNA. This sequence joins TRGV9 and TRGJ1 or TRGJ2. Per the germline V gene, CDR1 is GITISATS and CDR2 is ISYDGTV (reference sequence). The CDR3 loop spans 15 amino acids. The CDR3 here is CALWVVHPFYYKKLF. The DNA of the CDR3 is TGTGCCTTGTGGGTGGTGCACCCCTTTTATTATAAGAAACTCTTT.

Details on this clone: A read error likely explains this, since a far larger clone differs by one base. The sample carries other DNA sequences with the same CDR3. V gene TRGV9 combines with J gene TRGJ1 or TRGJ2. TCRdb offers no J gene call, so here the DNA was matched to germline to obtain one. This CDR3 spans 15 amino acids. Germline V gives CDR1 GITISATS, CDR2 ISYDGTV (reference sequence). In DNA form, the CDR3 reads TGCGCCTTGTGGGCAAGAGCTACCGGACATTATAAGAAACTCTTT. Protein: CALWARATGHYKKLF.

This clone occurred a few times. For this DNA, TCRdb reports the protein of a much larger clone, which diverges at residue 4, most likely from a read error; the protein presented here is translated directly from the DNA. The chain's CDR3 is CATRDKSKKLF. The DNA of the CDR3 is TGTGCCACCCGGGACAAAAGCAAGAAACTCTTT. V gene TRGV3 combines with J gene TRGJ1 or TRGJ2. Here the J gene came from matching the DNA to germline, since TCRdb omits it. From germline, CDR1 is VTNTFY and CDR2 YDVSTARD (reference sequence). This CDR3 is 11 amino acids long.

This clone has ten or more counts. This rearrangement joins TRGV9 to TRGJP. Germline V gene lookup returns CDR1 GITISATS and CDR2 ISYDGTV (reference sequence). The CDR3 totals 19 residues. The junction had 9 bases not matched to a gene; V was cut back by 0 bases and J by 4 bases. CDR3 DNA sequence: TGTGCCTTGTGGGAGGTGCGGTACCCACAAGAGTTGGGCAAAAAAATCAAGGTATTT. It translates to CALWEVRYPQELGKKIKVF.

This clone was detected a few times. TCRdb's listed protein matches a much larger clone and diverges from this DNA's translation at residue 6, likely through a read error; the protein shown comes from the DNA. The V gene is TRGV9, the J gene TRGJ1 or TRGJ2. The J gene, not given by TCRdb, was assigned here from a germline match of the nucleotide sequence. The junction had 8 bases not matched to a gene; V was cut back by 9 bases and J by 12 bases. CDR1 is GITISATS, CDR2 ISYDGTV, per germline (reference sequence). This CDR3 is 9 amino acids long. CDR3: CALGPTKLF. CDR3 bases: TGTGCCTTGGGACCCACGAAACTCTTT.

This clone was found a few times. TCRdb's entry gives the protein of a much larger clone, which mismatches this DNA's translation at residue 9, likely from a read error; the protein reported here is translated from the DNA. The gene calls are TRGV9 and TRGJ1 or TRGJ2. There are 12 residues in the CDR3. Germline CDR1 GITISATS, CDR2 ISYDGTV (reference sequence). V lost 6 bases and J lost 11; bases outside the gene matches: 13. DNA of the CDR3: TGTGCCTTGTGGAAGACCCACCATGAGAAACTCTTT. It is translated as CALWKTHHEKLF.

Worth noting for this clone: TCRdb's listed protein matches a much larger clone and diverges from this DNA's translation at residue 7, likely through a read error; the protein shown comes from the DNA. The J gene is TRGJP, the V gene TRGV9. The J gene was missing in TCRdb and was found by matching the end of the DNA to germline. In germline, CDR1 is GITISATS, CDR2 ISYDGTV (reference sequence). Unmatched junction bases numbered 4, after V lost 0 bases and J lost 2 bases. This CDR3 is 18 amino acids long. As DNA, the CDR3 is TGTGCCTTGTGGGAGGTGCGGCGGCAAGAGTTGGGCAAAAAAATCAAGGTATTT. Translated, it gives CALWEVRRQELGKKIKVF.

The sample holds many counts of this clone. The mismatch at residue 6 between this DNA's translation and the TCRdb protein of a much larger clone likely reflects a read error; the protein shown is translated from the DNA. V and J are TRGV9 and TRGJP. Germline V gene lookup returns CDR1 GITISATS and CDR2 ISYDGTV (reference sequence). The V gene end was trimmed by 4 bases and the J gene end by 9 bases; junction bases not matched to a gene: 15. The CDR3 has 18 residues. The CDR3 sequence is CALWDKGAFGLGKKIKVF. For the CDR3, the DNA is TGTGCCTTGTGGGACAAGGGCGCTTTTGGGTTGGGCAAAAAAATCAAGGTATTT.

This clone was observed a handful of times. TCRdb assigns this DNA the protein of a much larger clone, which departs from its translation at residue 7; this likely reflects a read error, and the protein shown comes from translating the DNA. The V and J genes are TRGV9 and TRGJP. The J gene is not listed in TCRdb, so it was assigned here from a DNA match to germline. V shed 1 base and J 7 bases; nucleotides not matched to a gene: 7. This CDR3 contains 17 residues. Per the germline V gene, CDR1 is GITISATS and CDR2 is ISYDGTV (reference sequence). In DNA form, the CDR3 reads TGTGCCTTGTGGGAGGTCGCGGATGAGTTGGGCAAAAAAATCAAGGTATTT. This sequence encodes CALWEVADELGKKIKVF.

This clone has only a few counts. The amino acid sequence in TCRdb belongs to a much larger clone and departs from this DNA's translation at residue 8, likely a sequencing read error; the sequence shown is translated from the DNA. The CDR3 DNA reads TGTGCCTTGTGGAGGGGTTGGTCCAAGATATTT. Its translation: CALWRGWSKIF. The chain combines TRGV9 with TRGJP1. TCRdb is silent on the J gene; assignment here came from matching the DNA to germline. The CDR3 covers 11 residues. Germline V CDR1 and CDR2: GITISATS, ISYDGTV (reference sequence).

This clone was counted ten times or more. The translation of this DNA and the TCRdb protein of a much larger clone differ at residue 13, probably owing to a read error; the protein shown here is translated from the DNA. The V gene corresponds to TRGV9; no J gene was called. The CDR3 runs to 15 residues. The germline gives CDR1 GITISATS, CDR2 ISYDGTV (reference sequence). The CDR3 spells CALWEVQESRYKELF. Written as DNA, the CDR3 is TGTGCCTTGTGGGAGGTCCAGGAATCGCGCTATAAGGAACTCTTT.

This clone has a count of ten or more. The protein TCRdb lists belongs to a much larger clone and differs from this DNA's translation at residue 12, which points to a read error; the protein shown is made from the DNA. The genes are TRGV9 and TRGJP. The J gene is not listed in TCRdb, so it was assigned here from a DNA match to germline. CDR1 is GITISATS and CDR2 is ISYDGTV in the germline V gene (reference sequence). There are 17 residues in the CDR3. CDR3 DNA sequence: TGTGCCTTGTGGGAGGTGATTCGAGAGTTGGGCGAAAAAATCAAGGTATTT. Its translation: CALWEVIRELGEKIKVF.

A note on this clone: A read error likely explains why the TCRdb protein, taken from a much larger clone, differs from this DNA's translation at residue 7; the protein shown is translated from the DNA. The chain couples TRGV9 to TRGJP. The J gene comes from matching the DNA to germline here; TCRdb lacks it. In germline, CDR1 is GITISATS, CDR2 ISYDGTV (reference sequence). CDR3 size: 17 residues. Trimming took 4 bases from V and 3 from J; bases not matched to a gene: 6. CDR3 DNA: TGTGCCTTGTGGGACCTTCCGCAAGAGTTGGGCAAAAAAATCAAGGTATTT. Translation: CALWDLPQELGKKIKVF.

This clone was counted many times. The mismatch at residue 11 between this DNA's translation and the TCRdb protein of a much larger clone likely reflects a read error; the protein shown is translated from the DNA. V gene TRGV9 combines with J gene TRGJP. The J gene, absent from TCRdb, was called here by matching the DNA to germline. The CDR3 is 17 residues long. Germline V gene lookup returns CDR1 GITISATS and CDR2 ISYDGTV (reference sequence). This CDR3 reads CALWEVLTELSKKIKVF. CDR3 coding DNA: TGTGCCTTGTGGGAGGTGCTCACAGAGTTGAGCAAAAAAATCAAGGTATTT.

This clone was counted at least ten times. The TCRdb protein comes from a much larger clone and disagrees with this DNA's translation at residue 12, likely due to a read error; the protein given here is derived from the DNA. This chain connects TRGV9 to TRGJP. Here the J gene was assigned by germline matching of the DNA, as TCRdb has none. This CDR3 has 16 amino acids. Germline values: CDR1 GITISATS, CDR2 ISYDGTV (reference sequence). The CDR3 DNA reads TGTGCCTTGTGGGAGGTTCGCGAGTTGGGCAAAAGAATCAAGGTATTT. It yields the protein CALWEVRELGKRIKVF.

Only a few counts were recorded for this clone. For this DNA, TCRdb reports the protein of a much larger clone, which diverges at residue 5, most likely from a read error; the protein presented here is translated directly from the DNA. The CDR3 DNA sequence: TGTGCCACCTGGAACAGGGATTGGATCAAGACGTTT. Translation: CATWNRDWIKTF. V is TRGV3 and J is TRGJP2. Since TCRdb gives no J gene, matching the DNA to germline was used here to assign it. This CDR3 is built from 12 residues. The germline V gene encodes CDR1 VTNTFY and CDR2 YDVSTARD (reference sequence).

As for this clone: The protein in TCRdb stems from a much larger clone and differs at residue 5 from this DNA's translation, likely a read error; here the protein is translated from the DNA. The rearrangement uses TRGV9 and TRGJP. The J gene was not available in TCRdb and was assigned here by matching the DNA to germline segments. There are 18 residues in the CDR3. The germline gives CDR1 GITISATS, CDR2 ISYDGTV (reference sequence). Here the CDR3 reads CALWGVQVRELGKKIKVF. CDR3 sequence (DNA): TGTGCCTTGTGGGGGGTGCAGGTTAGGGAGTTGGGCAAAAAAATCAAGGTATTT.

This clone was observed many times. TCRdb assigns this DNA the protein of a much larger clone, which departs from its translation at residue 3; this likely reflects a read error, and the protein shown comes from translating the DNA. The rearrangement uses TRGV8 and TRGJP2. The J gene is not listed in TCRdb, so it was assigned here from a DNA match to germline. The length of the CDR3 is 14 residues. Germline V CDR1 and CDR2: VENAVY, YDSYNSRV. CDR3 sequence reads: CAAWDKSSDWIKTF. CDR3 DNA sequence: TGTGCCGCCTGGGATAAGAGTAGTGATTGGATCAAGACGTTT.